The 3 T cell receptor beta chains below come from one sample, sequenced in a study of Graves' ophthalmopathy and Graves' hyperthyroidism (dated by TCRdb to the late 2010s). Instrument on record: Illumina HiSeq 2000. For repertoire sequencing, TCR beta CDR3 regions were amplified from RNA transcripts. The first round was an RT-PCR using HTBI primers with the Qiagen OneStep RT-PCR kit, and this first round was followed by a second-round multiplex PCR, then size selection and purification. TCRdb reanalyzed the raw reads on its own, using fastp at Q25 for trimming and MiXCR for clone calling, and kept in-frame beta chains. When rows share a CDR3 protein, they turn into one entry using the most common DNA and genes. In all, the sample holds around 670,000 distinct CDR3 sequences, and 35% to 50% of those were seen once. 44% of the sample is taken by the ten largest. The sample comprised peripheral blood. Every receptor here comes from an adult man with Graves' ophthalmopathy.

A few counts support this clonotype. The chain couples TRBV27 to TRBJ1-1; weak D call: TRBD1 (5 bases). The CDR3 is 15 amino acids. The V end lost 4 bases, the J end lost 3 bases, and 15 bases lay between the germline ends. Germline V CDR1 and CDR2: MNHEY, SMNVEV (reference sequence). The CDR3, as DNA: TGTGCCAGCAGTTCTTGGGGGATTGGAGACACTGAAGCTTTCTTT. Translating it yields CASSSWGIGDTEAFF.

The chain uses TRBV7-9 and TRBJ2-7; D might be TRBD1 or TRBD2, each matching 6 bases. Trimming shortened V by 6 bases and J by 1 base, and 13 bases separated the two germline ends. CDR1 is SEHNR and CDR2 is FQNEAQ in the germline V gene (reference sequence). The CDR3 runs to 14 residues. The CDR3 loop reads CASSYWGASYEQYF. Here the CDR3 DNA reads TGTGCCAGCAGTTACTGGGGGGCGTCCTACGAGCAGTACTTC.

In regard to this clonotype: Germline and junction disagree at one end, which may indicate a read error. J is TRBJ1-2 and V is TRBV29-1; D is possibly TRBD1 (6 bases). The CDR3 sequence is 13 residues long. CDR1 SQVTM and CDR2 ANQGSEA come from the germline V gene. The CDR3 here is CSVEGGAGCGYTF. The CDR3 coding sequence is TGCAGCGTCGAAGGGGGTGCTGGCTGTGGCTACACCTTC. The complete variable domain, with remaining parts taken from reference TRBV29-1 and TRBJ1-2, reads SAVISQKPSRDICQRGTSLTIQCQVDSQVTMMFWYRQQPGQSLTLIATANQGSEATYESGFVIDKFPISRPNLTFSTLTVSNMSPEDSSIYLCSVEGGAGCGYTFGSGTRLTVV.